Presented here are 29 T cell receptor beta chains from one specimen sequenced in a study of T cells in Graves' hyperthyroidism and ophthalmopathy (dated by TCRdb to about 2019). The library was obtained by multiplex PCR. TCRdb lists the instrument as Illumina HiSeq 2000. The TCR beta CDR3 regions were amplified from the RNA transcripts. The first round of RT-PCR for the TCR CDR3 was performed with the HTBI primer set and the Qiagen OneStep RT-PCR kit. Using fastp at Q25 and MiXCR, TCRdb reprocessed the public reads and kept productive beta chains. Duplicate CDR3 protein sequences are folded into a single record with the most common DNA and genes. The sample records around 600,000 distinct CDR3 sequences, roughly 15% of which are singletons. Clones ranked in the top ten supply approximately 13% of the sample. Sequenced material: blood. The receptors were sampled from a woman aged 45 to 65 with Graves' ophthalmopathy.

This clonotype was counted ten times or more. The V call is TRBV28, the J call TRBJ1-1; TRBD1 is a possible D gene (5 bases). Looked up from germline, CDR1 is MDHEN and CDR2 is SYDVKM. The CDR3 is made up of 14 amino acids. Between the trimmed V and J ends, which lost 8 bases and 3 bases, there was a span of 16 bases. CDR3 in DNA: TGTGCCAGCCTTGGGGCGCAAGGGGACACTGAAGCTTTCTTT. It encodes CASLGAQGDTEAFF.

This clonotype appeared a few times. The CDR3 sequence: CSTKWDNEQFF. In DNA form, the CDR3 reads TGCAGTACTAAATGGGACAATGAGCAGTTCTTC. V gene TRBV20-1 combines with J gene TRBJ2-1; D uncertain. The CDR3 contains 11 residues. Trimming shortened V by 8 bases and J by 5 bases, and 10 bases separated the two germline ends. The germline gives CDR1 DFQATT, CDR2 SNEGSKA (reference sequence).

In its sample, this clonotype was seen a few times. V gene TRBV6-2 or TRBV6-3 combines with J gene TRBJ1-1; D not resolved. Germline CDR1 is MNHEY and CDR2 is SVGEGT. V dropped 6 bases and J dropped 3 bases, with 14 bases sitting between them. The CDR3 contains 14 residues. CDR3 sequence (DNA): TGTGCCAGCAGGGGGAGGTTTAAGGACACTGAAGCTTTCTTT. Amino acid sequence: CASRGRFKDTEAFF.

V and J are TRBV27 and TRBJ2-7; the D is unclear. Trimming took off 3 bases at V and 5 bases at J, with 8 bases between the two ends. CDR3 length: 12 amino acids. Germline CDR1 and CDR2: MNHEY and SMNVEV (reference sequence). The CDR3 reads CASSFLGNEQYF. Here the CDR3 DNA reads TGTGCCAGCAGTTTTTTGGGTAACGAGCAGTACTTC.

There are many counts of this clonotype. The rearrangement joins TRBV12-5 to TRBJ2-2; maybe TRBD2 (6 bases). The CDR3 runs to 17 residues. Germline lookup yields CDR1 LGHNT and CDR2 FRNRAP. Trimming removed 2 bases at V and 5 bases at J, with 18 bases between. CDR3 residues: CASGLPFAGTPTGELFF. The CDR3 DNA is TGTGCTAGTGGTTTGCCCTTCGCCGGGACTCCTACCGGGGAGCTGTTTTTT.

This clonotype was observed a handful of times. This chain joins TRBV15 and TRBJ2-1, with a possible D match to TRBD2 (6 bases). V lost 1 base and J 8 bases, leaving 18 bases between the germline ends. Germline CDR1 and CDR2: LNHNV and YYDKDF (reference sequence). This CDR3 region has 16 residues. DNA of the CDR3: TGTGCCACCAGCAGAGCCAGACTAGGAGGATTTCATGAGCAGTTCTTC. Translated, it gives CATSRARLGGFHEQFF.

There are a few counts of this clonotype. The chain joins TRBV2 to TRBJ2-2; 10 positions agree with TRBD2. From germline, CDR1 is SNHLY and CDR2 FYNNEI. This CDR3 contains 14 residues. The V segment lost 8 bases and the J segment 5 bases; nucleotides outside the gene matches: 5. In DNA form, the CDR3 reads TGTGCCAGCCACACTAGCGGGACTACCGGGGAGCTGTTTTTT. Its translation: CASHTSGTTGELFF.

This clonotype was seen at least ten times. The gene calls are TRBV5-1 and TRBJ2-7, with 10 bases fitting TRBD2. The trim removed 0 bases at V and 3 bases at J, leaving 6 bases unmatched. This CDR3 has 16 amino acids. Germline V gives CDR1 SGHRS, CDR2 YFSETQ. CDR3 residues: CASSLGGLAENYEQYF. The CDR3 bases are TGCGCCAGCAGCTTGGGTGGACTAGCGGAGAACTACGAGCAGTACTTC.

This clonotype was recorded many times. J is TRBJ2-1 and V is TRBV11-2; D uncertain. Trimming pared 0 bases from V and 6 bases from J, leaving 6 bases between. Germline loops: CDR1 SGHAT, CDR2 FQNNGV. This CDR3 comprises 13 residues. The CDR3 region has the DNA TGTGCCAGCAGCTTAGAGAGATCCAATGAGCAGTTCTTC. This codes for CASSLERSNEQFF. Full variable domain (outside the CDR3, taken from reference TRBV11-2 and TRBJ2-1): EAGVAQSPRYKIIEKRQSVAFWCNPISGHATLYWYQQILGQGPKLLIQFQNNGVVDDSQLPKDRFSAERLKGVDSTLKIQPAKLEDSAVYLCASSLERSNEQFFGPGTRLTVL.

This clonotype was detected ten times or more. This chain uses TRBV20-1 with TRBJ2-1, with 7 bases matching TRBD2. The CDR3 is 13 residues long. The V and J ends lost 6 bases and 7 bases, in that order; junction bases with no gene match: 9. The germline CDR1 and CDR2 sequences are DFQATT and SNEGSKA (reference sequence). Written as DNA, the CDR3 is TGCAGTGCGGAGAGTGGGACTACGAATGAGCAGTTCTTC. Protein product: CSAESGTTNEQFF.

This clonotype was seen repeatedly, ten times or more. The chain joins TRBV6-2 or TRBV6-3 to TRBJ1-1, with 7 bases matching TRBD1. Germline-derived CDR1 and CDR2 are MNHEY and SVGEGT. Unmatched junction bases numbered 10, after V lost 1 base and J lost 2 bases. The CDR3 sequence is 17 residues long. The CDR3 spells CASSYLLGQNTNTEAFF. As DNA, the CDR3 is TGTGCCAGCAGTTACTTGTTGGGACAGAACACCAACACTGAAGCTTTCTTT.

The table lists this clonotype with many counts. The chain couples TRBV5-1 to TRBJ1-4; the D is unclear. The CDR3 is made up of 14 amino acids. CDR1 is SGHRS, CDR2 YFSETQ, per germline. V was clipped by 4 bases and J by 5 bases, with 12 bases between them. CDR3 sequence: CASSTTAQNEKLFF. DNA of the CDR3: TGCGCCAGCAGCACGACGGCACAAAATGAAAAACTGTTTTTT.

This CDR3 reads CASSRERERYEQYF. The DNA of the CDR3 is TGTGCCAGCAGCCGGGAGCGGGAGCGCTACGAGCAGTACTTC. V usage is TRBV28 and J usage is TRBJ2-7; TRBD2 aligns across 8 bases. The CDR3 loop spans 14 amino acids. CDR1 MDHEN and CDR2 SYDVKM come from the germline V gene. Trimming cost V 6 bases and J 3 bases; bases outside gene matches: 7.

This clonotype has just a few counts. The V call is TRBV9, the J call TRBJ1-1; D is possibly TRBD1 (6 bases). Trimming pared 3 bases from V and 1 base from J, leaving 10 bases between. The CDR3 totals 14 residues. The germline gives CDR1 SGDLS, CDR2 YYNGEE. CDR3 in DNA: TGTGCCAGCAGCGCGGGACAAACGAACACTGAAGCTTTCTTT. Translation: CASSAGQTNTEAFF.

This clonotype was observed at least ten times. This chain connects TRBV20-1 to TRBJ1-6, with D uncertain. Trimming stripped 4 bases from V and 6 bases from J, with 10 bases between. Germline values: CDR1 DFQATT, CDR2 SNEGSKA (reference sequence). This CDR3 contains 13 residues. DNA for the CDR3: TGCAGTGCTAACGAGGTCACTAATTCACCCCTCCACTTT. Its protein product is CSANEVTNSPLHF.

This clonotype was seen ten or more times. The chain recombines TRBV28 with TRBJ2-3; 7 bases map to TRBD2. Losses at the gene ends were 5 bases for V and 9 bases for J; bases not matched to a gene: 11. The CDR3 contains 14 residues. Germline CDR1 reads MDHEN; CDR2 reads SYDVKM. CDR3 protein: CASSILANGGTQYF. In DNA, the CDR3 is TGTGCCAGCAGTATACTTGCTAACGGGGGGACGCAGTATTTT.

The rearrangement joins TRBV9 to TRBJ1-5; D is uncertain. This CDR3 is built from 13 residues. V was trimmed by 1 base and J by 3 bases, leaving 5 bases between them. Per germline, CDR1 SGDLS and CDR2 YYNGEE. The CDR3 DNA reads as TGTGCCAGCAGCGTATCGGACAATCAGCCCCAGCATTTT. It yields the protein CASSVSDNQPQHF. The variable domain in full, completed from reference TRBV9 and TRBJ1-5, reads DSGVTQTPKHLITATGQRVTLRCSPRSGDLSVYWYQQSLDQGLQFLIQYYNGEERAKGNILERFSAQQFPDLHSELNLSSLELGDSALYFCASSVSDNQPQHFGDGTRLSIL.

This clonotype was seen only a few times. This sequence joins TRBV6-1 and TRBJ1-5; no clear D. The CDR3 has 14 amino acids. With 6 bases removed from V and 2 bases from J, the gap between germline ends came to 11 bases. Germline loops: CDR1 MNHNS, CDR2 SASEGT. DNA of the CDR3: TGTGCCAGCAGGAAAACCGACGGCAATCAGCCCCAGCATTTT. Its translation: CASRKTDGNQPQHF.

This chain joins TRBV28 and TRBJ2-2; D might be TRBD1 or TRBD2, each matching 5 bases. CDR1 and CDR2 (germline): MDHEN, SYDVKM. This CDR3 region has 17 residues. V was cut by 2 bases and J by 0 bases, with 13 bases left in between. The CDR3 DNA follows: TGTGCCAGCAGTTTAACTTGGGGGAAAACGAACACCGGGGAGCTGTTTTTT. Its protein is CASSLTWGKTNTGELFF.

V and J are TRBV20-1 and TRBJ2-3; D may be TRBD1 (5 bases). Per the germline V gene, CDR1 is DFQATT and CDR2 is SNEGSKA (reference sequence). The CDR3 is 14 residues long. Deletions cut 7 bases from V and 4 bases from J, with 18 bases between. The CDR3, as DNA: TGCAGTGTTGTGGGGCTCAGTTTTTCAGATACGCAGTATTTT. Translated, it gives CSVVGLSFSDTQYF.

This clonotype was observed a few times. The rearrangement uses TRBV20-1 and TRBJ2-5, with TRBD2 identical over 10 bases. CDR1 is DFQATT and CDR2 is SNEGSKA in the germline V gene (reference sequence). This CDR3 is built from 15 residues. Losses at the gene ends were 0 bases for V and 4 bases for J; bases not matched to a gene: 5. The CDR3 DNA follows: TGCAGTGCTAGAGATTTCCGACTAGCGGGAGAGACCCAGTACTTC. This encodes CSARDFRLAGETQYF.

This clonotype showed up many times. J is TRBJ1-2 and V is TRBV7-9, with 11 nucleotides matching TRBD1. The CDR3 sequence is 14 residues long. In germline, CDR1 is SEHNR, CDR2 FQNEAQ (reference sequence). V gave up 5 bases and J gave up 4 bases; unmatched junction bases: 3. The CDR3 nucleotides read TGTGCCAGCAGCGGGGGACAGGGGGGCTATGGCTACACCTTC. This sequence encodes CASSGGQGGYGYTF.

This clonotype was detected a few times. This rearrangement joins TRBV20-1 to TRBJ2-2, with unresolved D. Germline loops: CDR1 DFQATT, CDR2 SNEGSKA (reference sequence). V lost 0 bases, J lost 2 bases, and 7 bases lay in between. The CDR3 sequence is 14 residues long. CDR3: CSAREGLNTGELFF. The CDR3 DNA is TGCAGTGCTAGAGAGGGCCTAAACACCGGGGAGCTGTTTTTT.

This clonotype was found a few times. The chain is built from TRBV28 and TRBJ1-2; no definite D call. The germline CDR1 and CDR2 sequences are MDHEN and SYDVKM. The CDR3 totals 14 residues. The V end lost 2 bases, the J end lost 5 bases, and 12 bases lay between the germline ends. CDR3 sequence reads: CASSLGNRRYGYTF. The CDR3 DNA sequence: TGTGCCAGCAGTTTAGGAAACCGTCGGTATGGCTACACCTTC.

The chain links TRBV12-3 or TRBV12-4 to TRBJ2-7; a weak D match, TRBD2 (5 bases). The CDR3 is 14 residues long. Between the trimmed V and J ends, which lost 5 bases and 4 bases, there was a span of 15 bases. This chain's CDR3 is CASSRWTEGYEQYF. CDR3 nucleotides: TGTGCCAGCAGTAGATGGACTGAAGGGTACGAGCAGTACTTC.

This clonotype was counted many times. The rearrangement links TRBV7-9 to TRBJ1-5; D not certain. This CDR3 is built from 14 residues. From germline, CDR1 is SEHNR and CDR2 FQNEAQ (reference sequence). Trimming removed 5 bases from V and 0 bases from J, with 8 bases in between. Written as DNA, the CDR3 is TGTGCCAGCAGCCAGAGCAATAGCAATCAGCCCCAGCATTTT. Translation: CASSQSNSNQPQHF. The variable domain in full, completed from reference TRBV7-9 and TRBJ1-5, reads DTGVSQNPRHKITKRGQNVTFRCDPISEHNRLYWYRQTLGQGPEFLTYFQNEAQLEKSRLLSDRFSAERPKGSFSTLEIQRTEQGDSAMYLCASSQSNSNQPQHFGDGTRLSIL.

This clonotype was detected a few times. This chain joins TRBV29-1 and TRBJ1-2; D not certain. The CDR3 covers 13 residues. The V gene's germline CDR1 is SQVTM and CDR2 ANQGSEA. The V end lost 4 bases, the J end lost 6 bases, and 15 bases lay between the germline ends. The chain's CDR3 is CSVGPISGDGYTF. CDR3 DNA: TGCAGCGTTGGTCCTATAAGCGGGGATGGCTACACCTTC. Full variable domain (missing parts from reference TRBV29-1 and TRBJ1-2): SAVISQKPSRDICQRGTSLTIQCQVDSQVTMMFWYRQQPGQSLTLIATANQGSEATYESGFVIDKFPISRPNLTFSTLTVSNMSPEDSSIYLCSVGPISGDGYTFGSGTRLTVV.

This clonotype was counted many times. The CDR3 sequence: CASGRVSVETQYF. The CDR3, as DNA: TGTGCCAGCGGCCGGGTGTCGGTTGAGACCCAGTACTTC. The chain recombines TRBV11-1 with TRBJ2-5, with D hard to call. This CDR3 comprises 13 residues. Germline V gene lookup returns CDR1 SGHAT and CDR2 FQDESV (reference sequence). V lost 8 bases and J lost 5, with 15 bases in between.

This clonotype was detected many times. The chain combines TRBV7-2 with TRBJ2-5, with unresolved D. Trimming removed 5 bases from V and 5 bases from J, with 18 bases in between. The CDR3 runs 15 residues. Germline-derived CDR1 and CDR2 are SGHTA and FQGNSA. The CDR3 loop reads CASSRTHGLGETQYF. The CDR3 DNA sequence: TGTGCCAGCAGCCGTACCCATGGGCTCGGCGAGACCCAGTACTTC.